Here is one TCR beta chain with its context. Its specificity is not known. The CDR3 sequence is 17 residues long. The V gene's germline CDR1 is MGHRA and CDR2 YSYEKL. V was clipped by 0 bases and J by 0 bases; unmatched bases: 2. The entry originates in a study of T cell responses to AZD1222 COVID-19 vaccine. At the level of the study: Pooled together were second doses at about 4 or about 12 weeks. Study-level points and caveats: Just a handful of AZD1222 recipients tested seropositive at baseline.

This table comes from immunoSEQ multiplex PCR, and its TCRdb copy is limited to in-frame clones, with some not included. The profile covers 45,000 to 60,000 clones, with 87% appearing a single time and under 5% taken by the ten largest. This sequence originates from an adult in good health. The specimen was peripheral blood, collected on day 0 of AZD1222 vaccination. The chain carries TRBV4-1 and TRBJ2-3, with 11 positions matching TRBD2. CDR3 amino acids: CASSQERLAGSTDTQYF. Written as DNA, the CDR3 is TGCGCCAGCAGCCAAGAAAGACTAGCGGGGAGCACAGATACGCAGTATTTT.